This T cell receptor (beta chain) was sequenced for a study of T cells in Graves' hyperthyroidism and ophthalmopathy. Whole-study findings and limits: The majority of expanded thyroid clonotypes above 0.001 also appeared in blood. With a median lead of around 6.7 months before onset, the model predicted ophthalmopathy.

V shed 4 bases and J shed 4 bases, with 11 bases lying between them. The germline V gene has CDR1 SGHRS and CDR2 YFSETQ. The CDR3 length is 13 residues. At least ten counts were recorded for this clonotype. Its antigen is not identified. RNA transcripts yielded amplified TCR beta CDR3 regions. RT-PCR in the first round (using the HTBI primer set) targeted the TCR CDR3. TCRdb ran MiXCR on the multiplex PCR reads and lists one entry per CDR3 protein. The sample holds over 700,000 distinct CDR3 sequences, under 20% seen once. Subjects aged 18 to 65 presented with newly diagnosed hyperthyroidism of less than 2 months' duration. The study excluded patients with uncontrolled infection, other autoimmune disease, pregnancy or lactation.

This receptor was identified in a woman aged 45-65 years with Graves' hyperthyroidism that later progressed to Graves' ophthalmopathy. The J gene is TRBJ1-1, the V gene TRBV5-1; D is ambiguous. Sequenced sample: blood. The CDR3 coding sequence is TGCGCCAGCAGCCCTGTCCTACCCACTGAAGCTTTCTTT. Translated: CASSPVLPTEAFF.